Listed below are T cell receptor beta chains from one sample, sequenced in a study of T cell changes during pregnancy in multiple sclerosis. The assay was immunoSEQ multiplex PCR, and TCRdb's table has in-frame clones only and misses some. The profile shows 85,000 to 130,000 clones, roughly 89% of them singletons. The sample here was peripheral blood, taken before pregnancy. The source is a female donor with multiple sclerosis, enrolled in a pregnancy study. Both conserved end residues are part of each CDR3. A D gene is named only where the DNA matches it firmly. Size values are once, few and many counts, or a class for expanded clones, and some rows have none.

>TRBJ2-3|-|TRBV9|-
CASSDPRDTQYF
TGTGCCAGCAGCGACCCTAGGGATACGCAGTATTTT
>TRBJ2-1|TRBD2|TRBV7-3|-
CASSLTLAGGPNEQFF
TGTGCCAGCAGCTTAACTCTAGCGGGAGGGCCCAATGAGCAGTTCTTC
>TRBJ1-3|-|TRBV6-5|-
CAISDGIPGNTIYF
TGTGCCATCAGTGACGGGATACCTGGAAACACCATATATTTT
>TRBJ2-1|-|TRBV30|-
CAWTRGGQYNEQFF
TGTGCCTGGACCCGAGGAGGGCAATACAATGAGCAGTTCTTC
>TRBJ2-5|-|TRBV5-1|-
CASSPGDYPVETQYF
TGCGCCAGCAGCCCAGGGGACTACCCAGTGGAGACCCAGTACTTC
>TRBJ2-1|-|TRBV5-1|-
CASSLALGQLTSYNEQFF
TGCGCCAGCAGCTTGGCTTTGGGGCAGCTAACCTCCTACAATGAGCAGTTCTTC
>TRBJ1-2|-|TRBV5-1|-
CASSLEDSYYGYTF
TGCGCCAGCAGCTTGGAAGACAGCTACTATGGCTACACCTTC
>TRBJ1-1|-|TRBV19|-
CASKGGDTEAFF
TGTGCCAGTAAGGGGGGGGACACTGAAGCTTTCTTT
>TRBJ1-1|-|TRBV2|-
CANFFQGVAEAFF
TGTGCCAACTTTTTCCAGGGTGTGGCTGAAGCTTTCTTT
>TRBJ2-7|TRBD1|TRBV19|-
CASSEGGQGGFYEQYF
TGTGCCAGTAGTGAAGGCGGACAGGGCGGATTTTACGAGCAGTACTTC
>TRBJ2-7|TRBD2|TRBV6-5|-
CASSSLAASSYEQYF
TGTGCCAGCAGTTCTCTAGCGGCAAGCTCCTACGAGCAGTACTTC
>TRBJ1-6|TRBD1|TRBV13|-
CASSLSRDRVNSPLHF
TGTGCCAGCAGCTTAAGCCGGGACAGGGTCAATTCACCCCTCCACTTT
>TRBJ2-1|TRBD2|TRBV6-6|-
CASRPGGHNEQFF
TGTGCCAGCAGACCGGGGGGTCACAATGAGCAGTTCTTC
>TRBJ2-2|-|TRBV13|-
CASSRNTGELFF
TGTGCCAGCAGCCGGAACACCGGGGAGCTGTTTTTT
>TRBJ2-5|-|TRBV30|-
CAWSVKASRGETQYF
TGTGCCTGGAGTGTAAAGGCGAGCCGGGGGGAGACCCAGTACTTC
>TRBJ2-5|-|TRBV15|-
CATSRGAPGQETQYF
TGTGCCACCAGCAGAGGAGCCCCAGGGCAGGAGACCCAGTACTTC
>TRBJ2-1|TRBD1|TRBV19|once
CASSIFPGTGNNEQFF
TGTGCCAGTAGTATCTTCCCTGGGACAGGCAACAATGAGCAGTTCTTC
>TRBJ2-2|-|TRBV29-1|-
CSVWGGVNTGELFF
TGCAGCGTTTGGGGAGGCGTTAACACCGGGGAGCTGTTTTTT
>TRBJ1-2|-|TRBV4-3|-
CASSQETNRPGNYGYTF
TGCGCCAGCAGCCAAGAGACCAACCGCCCGGGTAACTATGGCTACACCTTC
>TRBJ2-5|TRBD2|TRBV7-9|-
CASSLGLAGGKTQYF
TGTGCCAGCAGCTTAGGACTAGCGGGGGGAAAGACCCAGTACTTC
>TRBJ2-5|TRBD2|TRBV5-1|-
CASTSGGQETQYF
TGCGCCAGCACCTCGGGGGGGCAAGAGACCCAGTACTTC
>TRBJ1-1|TRBD1|TRBV11-3|-
CASSLQGATEAFF
TGTGCCAGCAGCTTACAGGGGGCCACTGAAGCTTTCTTT
>TRBJ1-4|-|TRBV25-1|-
CASSEPGPLEELFF
TGTGCCAGCAGTGAACCCGGTCCCTTAGAGGAACTGTTTTTT
>TRBJ2-1|TRBD2|TRBV4-3|-
CASSQETGGPGFEQFF
TGCGCCAGCAGCCAAGAAACGGGGGGGCCGGGATTTGAGCAGTTCTTC
>TRBJ2-1|-|TRBV29-1|-
CSVEDFPSYYNEQFF
TGCAGCGTTGAAGATTTCCCTTCCTACTACAATGAGCAGTTCTTC
>TRBJ1-1|-|TRBV11-3|-
CASSLTGSEAFF
TGTGCCAGCAGCTTAACCGGGTCTGAAGCTTTCTTT
>TRBJ1-1|-|TRBV14|few
CATPDPGENTEAFF
TGTGCCACTCCTGACCCAGGGGAGAACACTGAAGCTTTCTTT
>TRBJ1-2|TRBD1|TRBV9|-
CASSKDRVNGYTF
TGTGCCAGCAGCAAGGACAGGGTGAATGGCTACACCTTC
>TRBJ1-3|-|TRBV6-5|-
CAASDSGNTIYF
TGTGCCGCAAGCGACTCTGGAAACACCATATATTTT
>TRBJ2-2|-|TRBV5-6|-
CASSSRAANTGELFF
TGTGCCAGCAGCTCCAGGGCTGCGAACACCGGGGAGCTGTTTTTT
>TRBJ1-4|-|TRBV15|-
CATSRDRGTNEKLFF
TGTGCCACCAGCAGAGATCGGGGAACTAATGAAAAACTGTTTTTT
>TRBJ1-2|TRBD1|TRBV30|-
CAWGQEAYGYTF
TGTGCCTGGGGACAGGAAGCTTATGGCTACACCTTC
>TRBJ2-3|-|TRBV7-9|-
CASSSPVGTDTQYF
TGTGCCAGCAGCTCCCCAGTGGGCACAGATACGCAGTATTTT
>TRBJ1-1|-|TRBV18|-
CASSPYAGVNTEAFF
TGTGCCAGCTCACCATACGCAGGTGTGAACACTGAAGCTTTCTTT
>TRBJ1-1|TRBD1|TRBV25-1|once
CASSLGQGLLGTEAFF
TGTGCCAGCAGTTTGGGACAGGGGCTCTTGGGCACTGAAGCTTTCTTT
>TRBJ2-1|TRBD2|TRBV7-3|-
CASSLLAGAPLSYNEQFF
TGTGCCAGCAGCTTATTAGCGGGGGCCCCCCTCTCCTACAATGAGCAGTTCTTC
>TRBJ1-3|-|TRBV7-6|-
CASSSSLRGSGNTIYF
TGTGCCAGCAGCTCCAGCCTCAGGGGTTCTGGAAACACCATATATTTT
>TRBJ1-3|-|TRBV19|-
CASSARIGNTIYF
TGTGCCAGTAGTGCTAGAATTGGAAACACCATATATTTT
>TRBJ2-3|TRBD2|TRBV9|-
CASSDGAGGWWDTQYF
TGTGCCAGCAGCGACGGAGCGGGAGGGTGGTGGGATACGCAGTATTTT
>TRBJ2-3|-|TRBV11-2|-
CASSLGRAGLTDTQYF
TGTGCCAGCAGCTTAGGGAGGGCGGGCCTCACAGATACGCAGTATTTT
>TRBJ2-3|-|TRBV18|-
CASSLLKLRDTQYF
TGTGCCAGCTCACTCCTTAAGTTGCGAGATACGCAGTATTTT
>TRBJ1-5|-|TRBV6-5|-
CASSSRTGSNQPQHF
TGTGCCAGCAGTTCGCGGACTGGAAGCAATCAGCCCCAGCATTTT
>TRBJ2-1|TRBD2|TRBV15|-
CATSREASWSEQFF
TGTGCCACCTCGCGGGAGGCCTCCTGGTCAGAGCAGTTCTTC
>TRBJ1-2|-|TRBV27|-
CASRPSHSGRPVGYTF
TGTGCCAGCAGACCCTCCCATTCAGGCAGGCCAGTAGGCTACACCTTC